This passage covers 5 T cell receptor beta chains from one sample sequenced in a study of cytomegalovirus exposure and HLA in healthy donors. 13 Jbeta primers and 60 Vbeta primers were used for the PCR. The table came from immunoSEQ multiplex PCR; TCRdb's copy has only in-frame clones and leaves some out. The top ten clones hold under 13% of a sample with 85,000 to 110,000 clones, under 80% of them seen once. Sequenced input: PBMCs. These receptors came from a young woman in good health and CMV-seropositive.

V usage is TRBV18 and J usage is TRBJ2-3, with 7 bases lining up with TRBD1. This CDR3 has 18 residues. CDR1 and CDR2 (germline): KGHSH, LQKENI. The junction had 12 bases not matched to a gene; V was cut back by 2 bases and J by 1 base. CDR3 protein: CASSPGALGQGGTDTQYF. The CDR3, as DNA: TGTGCCAGCTCACCAGGGGCCTTGGGCCAGGGGGGCACAGATACGCAGTATTTT.

The J gene is TRBJ1-5, the V gene TRBV28; 10 bases map to TRBD1. The CDR3 spans 14 residues. The germline CDR1 and CDR2 sequences are MDHEN and SYDVKM. V shed 6 bases and J 7 bases; nucleotides not matched to a gene: 6. The CDR3 region has the DNA TGTGCCAGCAGGACAGGGGGCGCACAACAGCCCCAGCATTTT. This gives the protein CASRTGGAQQPQHF.

The genes are TRBV7-9 and TRBJ1-2; D not resolved. The CDR3 has 16 residues. The germline V and J ends were trimmed by 0 bases and 4 bases, with 15 bases remaining between them. Germline values: CDR1 SEHNR, CDR2 FQNEAQ (reference sequence). Here the CDR3 DNA reads TGTGCCAGCAGCTTAGCCGAGGGAGGACTCCTCTATGGCTACACCTTC. Translated, it gives CASSLAEGGLLYGYTF.

CDR3 sequence reads: CASSRPLRGLNTEAFF. The CDR3 DNA reads TGCGCCAGCAGCCGACCACTGCGGGGGCTGAACACTGAAGCTTTCTTT. The V gene is TRBV4-1, the J gene TRBJ1-1; TRBD1 is a possible D gene (6 bases). The CDR3 length is 16 residues. V was shortened by 4 bases and J by 0 bases, with 15 bases between the two germline ends. Germline CDR1 MGHRA, CDR2 YSYEKL.

This rearrangement joins TRBV4-2 to TRBJ2-1; TRBD2 is a possible D gene (5 bases). This CDR3 has 16 amino acids. CDR1 LGHNA and CDR2 YNFKEQ come from the germline V gene. Between the trimmed V and J ends, which lost 2 bases and 7 bases, there was a span of 18 bases. CDR3 DNA: TGTGCCAGCAGCCAATGGATTAGGGAGTTCGGAAATGAGCAGTTCTTC. It translates to CASSQWIREFGNEQFF.